The 27 T cell receptor beta chains given below trace back to one sample, sequenced in a study of T cell responses to AZD1222 COVID-19 vaccine. Generated by immunoSEQ multiplex PCR, the TCRdb table keeps only in-frame clones and is missing some. The sample lists around 110,000 clones, just over 90% seen once, with 5% to 7.5% in the top ten. The sequencing here drew on peripheral blood, taken 28 days after the second AZD1222 dose. Receptors were obtained from an adult who received the AZD1222 COVID-19 vaccine.

The chain links TRBV16 to TRBJ1-1; no firm D call. V was trimmed by 3 bases and J by 1 base, leaving 6 bases between them. This CDR3 contains 13 residues. CDR1 and CDR2 (germline): KGHSY, FQNENV. The CDR3 DNA reads as TGTGCCAGCAGCCAGTCGGGGAACACTGAAGCTTTCTTT. This encodes CASSQSGNTEAFF.

This chain uses TRBV28 with TRBJ1-2, with D unresolved. V was trimmed by 3 bases and J by 4 bases, leaving 6 bases between them. Germline lookup yields CDR1 MDHEN and CDR2 SYDVKM. This CDR3 is 12 amino acids long. CDR3 DNA sequence: TGTGCCAGCAGTTTTAGTCTCTATGGCTACACCTTC. It specifies CASSFSLYGYTF.

This sequence joins TRBV5-1 and TRBJ1-5; no clear D. Per germline, CDR1 SGHRS and CDR2 YFSETQ. Trimming removed 0 bases from V and 3 bases from J, with 4 bases in between. The CDR3 is made up of 13 amino acids. CDR3 region: CASSLGYNQPQHF. In DNA, the CDR3 is TGCGCCAGCAGCTTGGGGTACAATCAGCCCCAGCATTTT. The full variable domain, with the rest looked up from reference TRBV5-1 and TRBJ1-5, is KAGVTQTPRYLIKTRGQQVTLSCSPISGHRSVSWYQQTPGQGLQFLFEYFSETQRNKGNFPGRFSGRQFSNSRSEMNVSTLELGDSALYLCASSLGYNQPQHFGDGTRLSIL.

This clone was counted a single time. This sequence joins TRBV29-1 and TRBJ2-7; TRBD2 might be the D (6 bases). The CDR3 totals 15 residues. Germline CDR1 reads SQVTM; CDR2 reads ANQGSEA. The V gene lost 2 bases and the J gene lost 4 bases, with 18 bases spanning the gap. The chain's CDR3 is CSVETSDRGRYEQYF. CDR3 DNA sequence: TGCAGCGTTGAAACCTCGGACCGAGGGAGGTACGAGCAGTACTTC.

The chain links TRBV4-3 to TRBJ1-4; 7 nucleotides match TRBD1. The CDR3 is 16 residues long. V lost 4 bases, J lost 3 bases, and 8 bases stayed unmatched. Germline V gene data show CDR1 as LGHNA and CDR2 as YSLEER. In nucleotides, the CDR3 is TGCGCCAGCAGCCGTACCCATGACAGGGCTAATGAAAAACTGTTTTTT. Translated, it gives CASSRTHDRANEKLFF.

This sequence joins TRBV5-1 and TRBJ1-2, with D perhaps TRBD1 (6 bases). The germline V and J ends were trimmed by 4 bases and 3 bases, with 16 bases remaining between them. The germline V gene has CDR1 SGHRS and CDR2 YFSETQ. The length of the CDR3 is 15 residues. Here the CDR3 reads CASSPLGGLDYGYTF. For the CDR3, the DNA is TGCGCCAGCAGCCCCCTCGGGGGGCTTGACTATGGCTACACCTTC.

The rearrangement uses TRBV11-2 and TRBJ1-2, with no clear D. The CDR3 runs to 16 residues. V lost 1 base and J lost 4, with 16 bases in between. Germline V gene lookup returns CDR1 SGHAT and CDR2 FQNNGV. This CDR3 reads CASSLAADAPFYGYTF. CDR3 sequence (DNA): TGTGCCAGCAGCTTAGCGGCAGATGCTCCTTTCTATGGCTACACCTTC.

The DNA of the CDR3 is TGTGCCAGCAGCTTTGGTGACAGTGCCATCACTGAAGCTTTCTTT. Amino acid sequence: CASSFGDSAITEAFF. The rearrangement links TRBV11-2 to TRBJ1-1, with D possibly TRBD1 on 5 matching bases. CDR1 and CDR2 from the germline V gene are SGHAT and FQNNGV. The CDR3 covers 15 residues. V lost 3 bases and J 4 bases, leaving 15 bases between the germline ends.

The chain employs TRBV7-6 and TRBJ2-7; D gene ambiguous. This CDR3 contains 14 residues. Germline V lookup: CDR1 SGHVS, CDR2 FNYEAQ. Between the trimmed V and J ends, which lost 7 bases and 0 bases, there was a span of 13 bases. CDR3: CASTPYTSSYEQYF. DNA of the CDR3: TGTGCCAGCACCCCTTATACGAGCTCCTACGAGCAGTACTTC.

The chain recombines TRBV5-1 with TRBJ1-2; possible D gene TRBD1, 5 bases. Trimming took off 0 bases at V and 5 bases at J, with 11 bases between the two ends. This CDR3 spans 14 amino acids. Looked up from germline, CDR1 is SGHRS and CDR2 is YFSETQ. This chain's CDR3 is CASSLDRSGYGYTF. CDR3 DNA: TGCGCCAGCAGCTTGGACAGGTCGGGGTATGGCTACACCTTC.

CDR3 in DNA: TGTGCCAGCAGCCTATCCAGGGAGGACGAGCAGTACTTC. This translates into CASSLSREDEQYF. V gene TRBV13 combines with J gene TRBJ2-7; D may be TRBD2 (6 bases). This CDR3 spans 13 amino acids. Germline CDR1 and CDR2: PRHDT and FYEKMQ (reference sequence). Trimming stripped 5 bases from V and 5 bases from J, with 13 bases between.

The V call is TRBV11-2, the J call TRBJ2-7, with D possibly called TRBD1 or TRBD2 (5 bases each). The CDR3 totals 15 residues. Germline lookup yields CDR1 SGHAT and CDR2 FQNNGV. Trimming stripped 3 bases from V and 7 bases from J, with 19 bases between. The CDR3 reads CASSFSPGRLQEQYF. CDR3 nucleotide sequence: TGTGCCAGCAGCTTTTCCCCGGGACGGTTACAAGAGCAGTACTTC.

This clone was seen a single time. This chain connects TRBV10-2 to TRBJ1-1; tentatively, D is TRBD1 (6 bases). The CDR3 covers 16 residues. CDR1 and CDR2 (germline): WSHSY, SAAADI. V shed 2 bases and J shed 0 bases, with 13 bases lying between them. The CDR3 protein is CASSEIVGAMNTEAFF. The DNA for the CDR3 is TGCGCCAGCAGTGAGATTGTGGGGGCGATGAACACTGAAGCTTTCTTT.

The rearrangement uses TRBV18 and TRBJ2-7; either TRBD1 or TRBD2 may fit D (5 bases each). Germline values: CDR1 KGHSH, CDR2 LQKENI. V was cut by 7 bases and J by 2 bases, with 9 bases left in between. This CDR3 is 12 amino acids long. The CDR3 DNA reads TGTGCCAGCTGGGACGGTACCTACGAGCAGTACTTC. It is translated as CASWDGTYEQYF.

The chain carries TRBV11-2 and TRBJ2-6; D is uncertain. CDR1 and CDR2 from the germline V gene are SGHAT and FQNNGV. Trimming removed 7 bases from V and 4 bases from J, with 11 bases in between. The CDR3 has 14 amino acids. In DNA form, the CDR3 reads TGTGCCAGCACCCCATCACCCGGGGCCAACGTCCTGACTTTC. It yields the protein CASTPSPGANVLTF.

The gene calls are TRBV5-1 and TRBJ2-5, with 12 positions matching TRBD2. The V segment lost 2 bases and the J segment 5 bases; nucleotides outside the gene matches: 4. Germline values: CDR1 SGHRS, CDR2 YFSETQ. CDR3 length equals 15 residues. The CDR3 reads CASSLLAGGGETQYF. CDR3 DNA: TGCGCCAGCAGCTTACTAGCGGGAGGCGGTGAGACCCAGTACTTC.

The chain joins TRBV6-5 to TRBJ2-7, with no clear D. The germline V and J ends were trimmed by 7 bases and 2 bases, with 9 bases remaining between them. Germline V gene sequence: CDR1 MNHEY, CDR2 SVGAGI. The CDR3 has 12 amino acids. CDR3 nucleotide sequence: TGTGCCAGCATAAACAGCGCCTACGAGCAGTACTTC. Its translation: CASINSAYEQYF.

V is TRBV28 and J is TRBJ2-7, with 7 nucleotides matching TRBD1. The germline V gene has CDR1 MDHEN and CDR2 SYDVKM. Germline trimming cut 2 bases from V and 0 bases from J; bases unmatched to any gene: 7. This CDR3 region has 16 residues. The CDR3 region is CASSLTGTVSSYEQYF. CDR3 sequence (DNA): TGTGCCAGCAGTTTAACCGGGACAGTCAGCTCCTACGAGCAGTACTTC.

The gene calls are TRBV27 and TRBJ2-1, with TRBD2 matching 13 bases. The length of the CDR3 is 14 residues. The J segment lost 8 bases and the V segment lost 2 bases, leaving 0 bases of the junction unmatched. The germline CDR1 and CDR2 sequences are MNHEY and SMNVEV (reference sequence). CDR3 loop: CASSLTSGRDEQFF. In DNA, the CDR3 is TGTGCCAGCAGTTTAACTAGCGGGAGGGATGAGCAGTTCTTC.

The genes are TRBV3-1 (or the pseudogene TRBV3-2) and TRBJ2-1; D may be TRBD1 (5 bases). The CDR3 runs to 15 residues. V was clipped by 3 bases and J by 4 bases, with 13 bases between them. The germline V gene encodes CDR1 LGHDT and CDR2 YNNKEL (reference sequence). CDR3 sequence: CASSQGRATYNEQFF. The DNA for the CDR3 is TGTGCCAGCAGCCAGGGCAGGGCAACTTACAATGAGCAGTTCTTC.

This clone was detected once. V and J are TRBV11-2 and TRBJ2-7, with D unresolved. In germline, CDR1 is SGHAT, CDR2 FQNNGV. The CDR3 is made up of 12 amino acids. Trimming took off 6 bases at V and 5 bases at J, with 11 bases between the two ends. The CDR3 here is CASSPYLHEQYF. Written as DNA, the CDR3 is TGTGCCAGCAGTCCTTATCTCCACGAGCAGTACTTC.

The V call is TRBV5-1, the J call TRBJ2-3; TRBD2 agrees at 9 bases. The CDR3 covers 14 residues. The V gene end was trimmed by 7 bases and the J gene end by 5 bases; junction bases not matched to a gene: 8. Germline V gene lookup returns CDR1 SGHRS and CDR2 YFSETQ. The CDR3 DNA follows: TGCGCCAGCCTTGAGGGCGGGAGGGGAGATACGCAGTATTTT. Its translation: CASLEGGRGDTQYF.

Here the CDR3 reads CASSLARGQGAKVNTEAFF. The CDR3 nucleotides read TGCGCCAGCAGCTTGGCTAGGGGACAGGGGGCAAAAGTGAACACTGAAGCTTTCTTT. The chain uses TRBV5-1 and TRBJ1-1; 12 nucleotides match TRBD1. In germline, CDR1 is SGHRS, CDR2 YFSETQ. J lost 0 bases, V lost 0 bases, and 9 bases had no gene match. This CDR3 is 19 amino acids long.

This sequence joins TRBV7-8 and TRBJ2-3, with D perhaps matching TRBD1 or TRBD2 (5 bases each). The CDR3 totals 15 residues. From germline, CDR1 is SGHVS and CDR2 FQNEAQ. The V and J ends lost 5 bases and 6 bases respectively, with 18 bases between them. DNA of the CDR3: TGTGCCAGCAGCCCGATTGAGGGGAGAAGGGATACGCAGTATTTT. This encodes CASSPIEGRRDTQYF.

The chain is built from TRBV6-6 and TRBJ1-1, with unresolved D. Trimming stripped 6 bases from V and 0 bases from J, with 5 bases between. Germline CDR1 reads MNHNY; CDR2 reads SVGAGI (reference sequence). The CDR3 has 12 residues. This CDR3 is CASRIMNTEAFF. The CDR3 bases are TGTGCCAGCAGGATTATGAACACTGAAGCTTTCTTT.

This clone was recorded once. The V gene is TRBV5-1, the J gene TRBJ2-3; TRBD1 matches 9 bases. With 6 bases clipped from V and 6 bases from J, the junction kept 11 bases outside the gene matches. The CDR3 covers 15 residues. The germline V gene encodes CDR1 SGHRS and CDR2 YFSETQ. The CDR3 DNA reads TGCGCCAGCATGACCGGCGGGACAGGGACCGATACGCAGTATTTT. As protein: CASMTGGTGTDTQYF.

The V call is TRBV5-1, the J call TRBJ2-7; D unresolved. The CDR3 is made up of 14 amino acids. Germline V gene data show CDR1 as SGHRS and CDR2 as YFSETQ. With 0 bases removed from V and 2 bases from J, the gap between germline ends came to 9 bases. Here the CDR3 reads CASSLGGSAYEQYF. For the CDR3, the DNA is TGCGCCAGCAGCTTGGGAGGTTCGGCCTACGAGCAGTACTTC. Drawing the rest from reference TRBV5-1 and TRBJ2-7, the complete variable domain is KAGVTQTPRYLIKTRGQQVTLSCSPISGHRSVSWYQQTPGQGLQFLFEYFSETQRNKGNFPGRFSGRQFSNSRSEMNVSTLELGDSALYLCASSLGGSAYEQYFGPGTRLTVT.